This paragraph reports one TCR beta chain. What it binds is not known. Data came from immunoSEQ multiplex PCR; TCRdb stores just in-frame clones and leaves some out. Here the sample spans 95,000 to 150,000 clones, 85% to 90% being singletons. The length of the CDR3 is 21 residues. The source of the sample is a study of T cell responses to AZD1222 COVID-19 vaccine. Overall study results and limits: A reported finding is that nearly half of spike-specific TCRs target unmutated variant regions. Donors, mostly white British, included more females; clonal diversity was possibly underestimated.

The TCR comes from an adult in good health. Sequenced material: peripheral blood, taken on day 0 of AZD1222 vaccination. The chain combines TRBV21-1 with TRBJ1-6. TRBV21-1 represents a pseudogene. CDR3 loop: CASSPQGDRPRFSSYNSPLHF. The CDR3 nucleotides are TGTGCCAGCAGCCCCCAAGGCGACCGGCCCCGATTTAGCTCCTATAATTCACCCCTCCACTTT.